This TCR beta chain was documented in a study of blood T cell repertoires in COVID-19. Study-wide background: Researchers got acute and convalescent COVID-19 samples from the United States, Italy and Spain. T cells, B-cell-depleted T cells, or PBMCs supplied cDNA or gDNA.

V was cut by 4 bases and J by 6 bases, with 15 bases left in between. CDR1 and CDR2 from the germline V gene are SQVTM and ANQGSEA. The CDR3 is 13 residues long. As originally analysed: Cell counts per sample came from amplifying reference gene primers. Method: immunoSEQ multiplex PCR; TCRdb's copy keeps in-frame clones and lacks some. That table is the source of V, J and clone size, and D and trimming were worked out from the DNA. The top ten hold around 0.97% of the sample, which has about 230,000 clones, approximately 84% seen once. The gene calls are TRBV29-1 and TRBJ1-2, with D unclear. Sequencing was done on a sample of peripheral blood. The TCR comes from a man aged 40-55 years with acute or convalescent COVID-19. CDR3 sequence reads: CSVVYPDSHGYTF. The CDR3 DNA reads TGCAGCGTTGTTTACCCAGACTCCCATGGCTACACCTTC.